A single sample gave rise to the 16 T cell receptor beta chains below, sequenced in a study of blood T cell repertoires in COVID-19. Sequenced by immunoSEQ multiplex PCR; TCRdb stores in-frame clones only, minus some. The data show some 250,000 clones, with 80% to 90% seen just once and 4.2% held by the top ten. Sequenced input: peripheral blood. Receptors were obtained from a man in his fifties or sixties with acute or convalescent COVID-19.

This clone was detected a few times. V is TRBV28 and J is TRBJ1-5, with 9 bases fitting TRBD1. The CDR3 consists of 17 residues. V lost 2 bases and J lost 2; bases outside the gene matches: 7. Germline assignment: CDR1 MDHEN and CDR2 SYDVKM. CDR3 sequence reads: CASSLIQTGGGNQPQHF. CDR3 bases: TGTGCCAGCAGTTTAATCCAGACAGGGGGAGGCAATCAGCCCCAGCATTTT.

V gene TRBV7-3 combines with J gene TRBJ2-2; D gene ambiguous. The V end was cut by 5 bases, the J end by 3 bases, with 10 bases between. The CDR3 has 14 residues. Germline values: CDR1 SGHTA, CDR2 FQGTGA. The CDR3 reads CASSLDPDTGELFF. The CDR3 DNA reads as TGTGCCAGCAGCCTAGACCCGGACACCGGGGAGCTGTTTTTT.

The genes are TRBV5-4 and TRBJ2-7; TRBD2 matches 9 bases. V lost 0 bases to trimming and J lost 3 bases; unmatched junction nucleotides: 10. The CDR3 has 17 amino acids. The germline V gene encodes CDR1 SGHNT and CDR2 YYREEE (reference sequence). CDR3 bases: TGTGCCAGCAGCTTGGGATTCATAAGCGGGGGGAACTACGAGCAGTACTTC. Amino acid sequence: CASSLGFISGGNYEQYF.

The V call is TRBV28, the J call TRBJ2-7; tentatively, D is TRBD2 (7 bases). CDR1 is MDHEN and CDR2 is SYDVKM in the germline V gene. The CDR3 has 14 residues. Trimming left V 3 bases short and J 5 bases short, with 14 bases between. CDR3 DNA sequence: TGTGCCAGCAGTTTCCTGGGGGCGGGAGACGAGCAGTACTTC. Its translation is CASSFLGAGDEQYF.

Comment on this clone: The germline gene is not matched at one end of the junction; a read error may be the cause. The chain couples TRBV5-6 to TRBJ1-3; D may be TRBD1 (6 bases). Germline lookup yields CDR1 SGHDT and CDR2 YYEEEE. The CDR3 runs 14 residues. For the CDR3, the DNA is TGTGCCAGCAGCCCTACAGGGCTAGGAAACACCATTTATTTT. Protein: CASSPTGLGNTIYF.

This clone was detected a few times. The V and J genes are TRBV19 and TRBJ2-1; 14 nucleotides align to TRBD2. The germline V gene encodes CDR1 LNHDA and CDR2 SQIVND (reference sequence). With 3 bases clipped from V and 9 bases from J, the junction kept 10 bases outside the gene matches. The CDR3 is 17 amino acids. In DNA form, the CDR3 reads TGTGCCAGTAGTATCACGGGACTAGCGGGAGCCCGGAGTGAGCAGTTCTTC. It is translated as CASSITGLAGARSEQFF.

The chain recombines TRBV4-3 with TRBJ1-4, with D unclear. This CDR3 region has 14 residues. Germline-derived CDR1 and CDR2 are LGHNA and YSLEER. V shed 0 bases and J shed 12 bases, with 14 bases lying between them. CDR3 in DNA: TGCGCCAGCAGCCAAGAAACCCGACTGGGAGAACTGTTTTTT. This sequence encodes CASSQETRLGELFF.

The chain uses TRBV18 and TRBJ2-1; maybe TRBD1 (6 bases). Deletions cut 0 bases from V and 3 bases from J, with 9 bases between. Per germline, CDR1 KGHSH and CDR2 LQKENI. CDR3 length: 15 amino acids. This CDR3 reads CASSPPGANYNEQFF. DNA of the CDR3: TGTGCCAGCTCACCACCGGGGGCCAACTACAATGAGCAGTTCTTC.

The chain uses TRBV7-9 and TRBJ2-1, with 9 bases lining up with TRBD2. Losses at the gene ends were 5 bases for V and 3 bases for J; bases not matched to a gene: 11. The CDR3 consists of 17 residues. Germline V gives CDR1 SEHNR, CDR2 FQNEAQ (reference sequence). In nucleotides, the CDR3 is TGTGCCAGCAGCCCCAAACTGAGACTAGCGGTCTACAATGAGCAGTTCTTC. This gives the protein CASSPKLRLAVYNEQFF. The full variable domain, rest sourced from reference TRBV7-9 and TRBJ2-1, is DTGVSQNPRHKITKRGQNVTFRCDPISEHNRLYWYRQTLGQGPEFLTYFQNEAQLEKSRLLSDRFSAERPKGSFSTLEIQRTEQGDSAMYLCASSPKLRLAVYNEQFFGPGTRLTVL.

The rearrangement joins TRBV5-1 to TRBJ1-3, with D perhaps matching TRBD1 (5 bases). Germline CDR1 and CDR2: SGHRS and YFSETQ. V gave up 4 bases and J gave up 3 bases, with 17 bases separating them. This CDR3 is built from 16 residues. CDR3 nucleotide sequence: TGCGCCAGCAGCCCGGATTTTAATAGGGGTGGAAACACCATATATTTT. It specifies CASSPDFNRGGNTIYF.

The J gene is TRBJ2-1, the V gene TRBV5-4, with a possible D match to TRBD2 (5 bases). Per germline, CDR1 SGHNT and CDR2 YYREEE (reference sequence). This CDR3 comprises 15 residues. The V gene lost 0 bases and the J gene lost 6 bases, with 13 bases spanning the gap. The CDR3 loop is CASSLDGLPSNEQFF. The CDR3 bases are TGTGCCAGCAGCTTGGATGGACTTCCATCCAATGAGCAGTTCTTC. The whole variable domain, filled in from reference TRBV5-4 and TRBJ2-1, reads ETGVTQSPTHLIKTRGQQVTLRCSSQSGHNTVSWYQQALGQGPQFIFQYYREEENGRGNFPPRFSGLQFPNYSSELNVNALELDDSALYLCASSLDGLPSNEQFFGPGTRLTVL.

The chain carries TRBV3-1 (or the pseudogene TRBV3-2) and TRBJ2-3, with no clear D. The CDR3 is 16 amino acids. V shed 2 bases and J shed 3 bases, with 15 bases lying between them. Germline values: CDR1 LGHDT, CDR2 YNNKEL (reference sequence). The CDR3 protein is CASSQNPSGKTDTQYF. The CDR3 coding sequence is TGTGCCAGCAGCCAAAACCCATCAGGAAAAACAGATACGCAGTATTTT.

V gene TRBV4-2 combines with J gene TRBJ2-1; D not certain. CDR1 and CDR2 from the germline V gene are LGHNA and YNFKEQ. The CDR3 totals 13 residues. Between the trimmed V and J ends, which lost 1 base and 3 bases, there was a span of 4 bases. The CDR3 DNA is TGTGCCAGCAGCCAAGTAGTCTACAATGAGCAGTTCTTC. Translated, it gives CASSQVVYNEQFF.

This clone was found once. The chain is built from TRBV10-1 and TRBJ2-3; 11 nucleotides align to TRBD2. After removal of 3 bases from V and 8 bases from J, the junction contained 7 bases not matched to a gene. The CDR3 has 15 residues. Per germline, CDR1 WNHNN and CDR2 SYGVQD (reference sequence). CDR3 loop: CASSEEASGGPTQYF. As DNA, the CDR3 is TGCGCCAGCAGTGAAGAGGCTAGCGGGGGGCCTACGCAGTATTTT.

V usage is TRBV11-2 and J usage is TRBJ2-2; 7 bases align to TRBD1. CDR1 and CDR2 from the germline V gene are SGHAT and FQNNGV. Germline trimming cut 4 bases from V and 4 bases from J; bases unmatched to any gene: 12. This CDR3 has 17 amino acids. The CDR3 region is CASSSRTGSPITGELFF. The CDR3 bases are TGTGCCAGCAGCTCCCGGACAGGTTCGCCGATCACCGGGGAGCTGTTTTTT.

The V gene is TRBV7-2, the J gene TRBJ2-3, with 7 bases that match TRBD2. Germline lookup yields CDR1 SGHTA and CDR2 FQGNSA. This CDR3 region has 16 residues. V was pared by 6 bases and J by 3 bases, with 12 bases of the junction left unmatched. CDR3 bases: TGTGCCAGCAGGGATCGCGGGAGCTCCGGAACAGATACGCAGTATTTT. It is translated as CASRDRGSSGTDTQYF.